This T cell receptor beta chain was obtained from a study of a mutant IDH1 vaccine in newly diagnosed glioma. Stated time point: baseline, week 1 (first vaccination visit). Treatment specified: pre-vaccination baseline after standard-of-care therapy. Method: immunoSEQ multiplex PCR; TCRdb's copy keeps in-frame clones and lacks some. The table includes 92,000 or so clones, roughly 82% detected once. V was pared by 4 bases and J by 2 bases, with 5 bases of the junction left unmatched. This CDR3 spans 14 amino acids. Germline CDR1 SGHKS, CDR2 YYEKEE (reference sequence). V is TRBV5-5 and J is TRBJ1-2, with 7 positions matching TRBD1. This material consisted of PBMCs, taken from a glioma patient treated with radiotherapy, temozolomide or both. This clonotype originated in a man in his forties with glioma. Some clones in this sample may be carry-over from other donors' samples. As DNA, the CDR3 is TGTGCCAGCAGCCACACAGGGGACAACTATGGCTACACCTTC. Its protein is CASSHTGDNYGYTF.